The 20 T cell receptor beta chains given below trace back to one sample, sequenced in a study of blood T cell repertoires in COVID-19. Libraries were prepared by immunoSEQ multiplex PCR; TCRdb keeps only in-frame clonotypes and omits some of them. The sample shows approximately 97,000 clones, approximately 92% of them seen only once. Specimen: peripheral blood. These receptors were collected from a man aged 18 to 35 with acute or convalescent COVID-19.

The chain recombines TRBV6-5 with TRBJ1-6, with 9 bases fitting TRBD1. CDR1 is MNHEY, CDR2 SVGAGI, per germline. The length of the CDR3 is 15 residues. V shed 1 base, J shed 10 bases, and the junction held 5 bases outside the gene matches. CDR3 nucleotides: TGTGCCAGCAGTTACTGGACAGGGGACGACTCACCCCTCCACTTT. Its translation is CASSYWTGDDSPLHF.

The chain employs TRBV5-1 and TRBJ2-3; 9 bases fit TRBD2. Germline CDR1 SGHRS, CDR2 YFSETQ. The CDR3 loop spans 16 amino acids. V shed 0 bases, J shed 6 bases, and the junction held 8 bases outside the gene matches. The chain's CDR3 is CASSLEGTSRWDTQYF. The CDR3 DNA sequence: TGCGCCAGCAGCTTGGAAGGGACTAGCCGTTGGGATACGCAGTATTTT.

This rearrangement joins TRBV14 to TRBJ2-1; maybe TRBD1 (5 bases). The CDR3 has 17 residues. V lost 4 bases and J lost 1, with 17 bases in between. Germline V lookup: CDR1 SGHDN, CDR2 FVKESK. The CDR3 DNA reads TGTGCCAGCAGCCGTGGGGTTCTCACAGGATCCTACAATGAGCAGTTCTTC. Residues: CASSRGVLTGSYNEQFF.

This chain links TRBV7-8 with TRBJ2-7; D possibly corresponds to TRBD2 (6 bases). V lost 2 bases and J 7 bases, leaving 18 bases between the germline ends. Germline-derived CDR1 and CDR2 are SGHVS and FQNEAQ. The CDR3 has 15 amino acids. The CDR3 sequence is CASSLHGEDLREQYF. CDR3 nucleotide sequence: TGTGCCAGCAGCTTACATGGGGAGGACCTTAGGGAGCAGTACTTC.

The CDR3, as DNA: TGTGCCAGCAGTTACGCGGGTAGAGTCTACGAGCAGTACTTC. Translation gives CASSYAGRVYEQYF. The chain combines TRBV6-5 with TRBJ2-7, with a weak D call TRBD2 (5 bases). CDR3 length: 14 residues. Germline assignment: CDR1 MNHEY and CDR2 SVGAGI. Trimming shortened V by 2 bases and J by 3 bases, and 11 bases separated the two germline ends.

The chain combines TRBV19 with TRBJ2-2, with TRBD2 matching 7 bases. J lost 7 bases, V lost 7 bases, and 12 bases had no gene match. The length of the CDR3 is 15 residues. Germline CDR1 is LNHDA and CDR2 is SQIVND (reference sequence). CDR3 DNA sequence: TGTGCCAGTACCTTACTAGCGCCTGGGCGCGGGGAGCTGTTTTTT. It codes for CASTLLAPGRGELFF. Full variable domain (remainder filled in from reference TRBV19 and TRBJ2-2): DGGITQSPKYLFRKEGQNVTLSCEQNLNHDAMYWYRQDPGQGLRLIYYSQIVNDFQKGDIAEGYSVSREKKESFPLTVTSAQKNPTAFYLCASTLLAPGRGELFFGEGSRLTVL.

This chain uses TRBV2 with TRBJ2-2; 11 bases agree with TRBD1. V shed 8 bases and J 3 bases; nucleotides not matched to a gene: 11. From germline, CDR1 is SNHLY and CDR2 FYNNEI. The CDR3 length is 17 residues. The DNA of the CDR3 is TGTGCCAGCTGGGGACAGGGGGATGAAGTTGACACCGGGGAGCTGTTTTTT. It codes for CASWGQGDEVDTGELFF.

This clone showed up just once. The chain uses TRBV5-1 and TRBJ2-1; 10 bases agree with TRBD2. Germline V gene data show CDR1 as SGHRS and CDR2 as YFSETQ. The V and J ends lost 7 bases and 8 bases, in that order; junction bases with no gene match: 6. CDR3 length: 13 amino acids. CDR3 loop: CASGLAGAYEQFF. The CDR3 DNA sequence: TGCGCCAGCGGTCTAGCGGGAGCGTATGAGCAGTTCTTC.

The chain has TRBV6-5 and TRBJ1-1; D is unclear. CDR3 size: 14 residues. Trimming took off 7 bases at V and 0 bases at J, with 12 bases between the two ends. Germline CDR1 reads MNHEY; CDR2 reads SVGAGI. CDR3 sequence reads: CASKVGGMNTEAFF. The CDR3 DNA follows: TGTGCCAGCAAAGTTGGAGGAATGAACACTGAAGCTTTCTTT.

The chain has TRBV9 and TRBJ1-1; 8 bases agree with TRBD1. Trimming took 4 bases from V and 4 from J; bases not matched to a gene: 9. Germline loops: CDR1 SGDLS, CDR2 YYNGEE. This CDR3 has 15 residues. The CDR3 bases are TGTGCCAGCAGCAGCCAGGGGGCTTGGGGCACTGAAGCTTTCTTT. Translating it yields CASSSQGAWGTEAFF. The variable domain in full, completed from reference TRBV9 and TRBJ1-1, reads DSGVTQTPKHLITATGQRVTLRCSPRSGDLSVYWYQQSLDQGLQFLIQYYNGEERAKGNILERFSAQQFPDLHSELNLSSLELGDSALYFCASSSQGAWGTEAFFGQGTRLTVV.

In its sample, this clone was seen once. This chain joins TRBV6-2 or TRBV6-3 and TRBJ1-1; TRBD1 is a possible D gene (5 bases). This CDR3 spans 16 amino acids. V was pared by 2 bases and J by 1 base, with 14 bases between. Looked up from germline, CDR1 is MNHEY and CDR2 is SVGEGT. The CDR3 reads CASSYGLRVGNTEAFF. The CDR3 nucleotides are TGTGCCAGCAGTTACGGCCTCAGGGTGGGGAACACTGAAGCTTTCTTT.

The V and J genes are TRBV5-1 and TRBJ1-2, with 7 bases identical to TRBD1. The CDR3 sequence is 14 residues long. With 4 bases clipped from V and 5 bases from J, the junction kept 8 bases outside the gene matches. Germline CDR1 is SGHRS and CDR2 is YFSETQ. The CDR3 region has the DNA TGCGCCAGCAGCCGCGACAGGGTGATATATGGCTACACCTTC. This gives the protein CASSRDRVIYGYTF.

The V and J genes are TRBV5-4 and TRBJ1-1, with 9 bases aligning to TRBD1. Trimming at V came to 4 bases and at J to 4 bases, leaving 2 bases not matched to a gene. From germline, CDR1 is SGHNT and CDR2 YYREEE (reference sequence). CDR3 length: 13 amino acids. DNA for the CDR3: TGTGCCAGCAGCCTGACAGGGGGCACTGAAGCTTTCTTT. It is translated as CASSLTGGTEAFF.

The V gene is TRBV10-3, the J gene TRBJ2-2; TRBD2 is a possible D gene (5 bases). The CDR3 extends over 15 amino acids. V lost 6 bases to trimming and J lost 4 bases, with 15 bases between them. Germline V gives CDR1 ENHRY, CDR2 SYGVKD. The CDR3 DNA reads as TGTGCCATCAGCCCCGGGATTGACGGCACCGGGGAGCTGTTTTTT. It encodes CAISPGIDGTGELFF.

The chain combines TRBV12-3 or TRBV12-4 with TRBJ2-1; possibly TRBD1 for D (5 bases). V was clipped by 5 bases and J by 4 bases, with 6 bases between them. The CDR3 is made up of 12 amino acids. The CDR3 sequence is CASSKGYNEQFF. DNA of the CDR3: TGTGCCAGCAGTAAGGGGTACAATGAGCAGTTCTTC.

The rearrangement uses TRBV27 and TRBJ1-5, with no clear D. This CDR3 contains 14 residues. V was shortened by 5 bases and J by 1 base, with 9 bases between the two germline ends. Germline V gene lookup returns CDR1 MNHEY and CDR2 SMNVEV (reference sequence). The CDR3 sequence: CASSPYLSNQPQHF. Here the CDR3 DNA reads TGTGCCAGCAGTCCCTACTTGAGCAATCAGCCCCAGCATTTT.

The chain recombines TRBV5-3 with TRBJ1-2; D is undetermined. TRBV5-3 is labeled an ORF, and its function is uncertain. There are 15 residues in the CDR3. The germline V and J ends were trimmed by 1 base and 4 bases, with 14 bases remaining between them. This chain's CDR3 is CARSLTRAKIYGYTF. The CDR3 nucleotides are TGTGCCAGAAGCTTGACACGTGCCAAGATCTATGGCTACACCTTC.

For this clone: Other DNA sequences in the same sample also yield this CDR3. The V and J genes are TRBV3-1 (or the pseudogene TRBV3-2) and TRBJ2-1; the D is unclear. CDR3 length equals 12 residues. V was trimmed by 2 bases and J by 7 bases, leaving 6 bases between them. Germline lookup yields CDR1 LGHDT and CDR2 YNNKEL (reference sequence). CDR3 sequence (DNA): TGTGCCAGCAGCCAAAACCGGAATGAGCAGTTCTTC. Encoded protein: CASSQNRNEQFF.

This clone has a single count. The chain recombines TRBV28 with TRBJ2-7; 7 positions agree with TRBD1. Germline CDR1 reads MDHEN; CDR2 reads SYDVKM. After removal of 9 bases from V and 2 bases from J, the junction contained 7 bases not matched to a gene. There are 13 residues in the CDR3. CDR3 amino acids: CASYSGTAYEQYF. As DNA, the CDR3 is TGTGCCAGTTACTCCGGGACAGCCTACGAGCAGTACTTC. Combining the CDR3 with reference TRBV28 and TRBJ2-7 gives the whole variable domain DVKVTQSSRYLVKRTGEKVFLECVQDMDHENMFWYRQDPGLGLRLIYFSYDVKMKEKGDIPEGYSVSREKKERFSLILESASTNQTSMYLCASYSGTAYEQYFGPGTRLTVT.

This clone came up once. The rearrangement joins TRBV7-9 to TRBJ1-5; 7 positions agree with TRBD1. This CDR3 is 17 amino acids long. Looked up from germline, CDR1 is SEHNR and CDR2 is FQNEAQ (reference sequence). J was trimmed by 2 bases and V by 1 base; bases with no gene match: 8. The CDR3 nucleotides read TGTGCCAGCAGCTTAGAGGAGACAGGGAGAGGCAATCAGCCCCAGCATTTT. This sequence encodes CASSLEETGRGNQPQHF.